This T cell receptor beta chain was sequenced for a study of cytotoxic CD8 clonotypes in ibrutinib-treated CLL. Study at large: Samples had a mean of approximately 260,000 productive templates and tens of thousands of productive rearrangements. Whole-study results and caveats: The study sampled sustained-remission and progressing patients at different times. Treatment left the uncommon public clonotypes either contracted or stable in frequency.

With regard to this clone: Its antigen remains unknown.

Repertoires were generated with immunoSEQ multiplex PCR, while TCRdb's copy carries only in-frame clones and drops some. The data contain 150,000 or so clones, approximately 80% of them singletons. The CDR3 runs 14 residues. Germline-derived CDR1 and CDR2 are SGDLS and YYNGEE. Trimming cost V 3 bases and J 2 bases; bases outside gene matches: 0. The sample consisted of PBMCs, taken after 24 months of ibrutinib treatment. The rearrangement joins TRBV9 to TRBJ1-3; 9 bases match TRBD1. This clonotype originated in a human donor with chronic lymphocytic leukemia. The CDR3 protein is CASSGQGAGNTIYF. CDR3 DNA: TGTGCCAGCAGCGGACAGGGGGCTGGAAACACCATATATTTT.